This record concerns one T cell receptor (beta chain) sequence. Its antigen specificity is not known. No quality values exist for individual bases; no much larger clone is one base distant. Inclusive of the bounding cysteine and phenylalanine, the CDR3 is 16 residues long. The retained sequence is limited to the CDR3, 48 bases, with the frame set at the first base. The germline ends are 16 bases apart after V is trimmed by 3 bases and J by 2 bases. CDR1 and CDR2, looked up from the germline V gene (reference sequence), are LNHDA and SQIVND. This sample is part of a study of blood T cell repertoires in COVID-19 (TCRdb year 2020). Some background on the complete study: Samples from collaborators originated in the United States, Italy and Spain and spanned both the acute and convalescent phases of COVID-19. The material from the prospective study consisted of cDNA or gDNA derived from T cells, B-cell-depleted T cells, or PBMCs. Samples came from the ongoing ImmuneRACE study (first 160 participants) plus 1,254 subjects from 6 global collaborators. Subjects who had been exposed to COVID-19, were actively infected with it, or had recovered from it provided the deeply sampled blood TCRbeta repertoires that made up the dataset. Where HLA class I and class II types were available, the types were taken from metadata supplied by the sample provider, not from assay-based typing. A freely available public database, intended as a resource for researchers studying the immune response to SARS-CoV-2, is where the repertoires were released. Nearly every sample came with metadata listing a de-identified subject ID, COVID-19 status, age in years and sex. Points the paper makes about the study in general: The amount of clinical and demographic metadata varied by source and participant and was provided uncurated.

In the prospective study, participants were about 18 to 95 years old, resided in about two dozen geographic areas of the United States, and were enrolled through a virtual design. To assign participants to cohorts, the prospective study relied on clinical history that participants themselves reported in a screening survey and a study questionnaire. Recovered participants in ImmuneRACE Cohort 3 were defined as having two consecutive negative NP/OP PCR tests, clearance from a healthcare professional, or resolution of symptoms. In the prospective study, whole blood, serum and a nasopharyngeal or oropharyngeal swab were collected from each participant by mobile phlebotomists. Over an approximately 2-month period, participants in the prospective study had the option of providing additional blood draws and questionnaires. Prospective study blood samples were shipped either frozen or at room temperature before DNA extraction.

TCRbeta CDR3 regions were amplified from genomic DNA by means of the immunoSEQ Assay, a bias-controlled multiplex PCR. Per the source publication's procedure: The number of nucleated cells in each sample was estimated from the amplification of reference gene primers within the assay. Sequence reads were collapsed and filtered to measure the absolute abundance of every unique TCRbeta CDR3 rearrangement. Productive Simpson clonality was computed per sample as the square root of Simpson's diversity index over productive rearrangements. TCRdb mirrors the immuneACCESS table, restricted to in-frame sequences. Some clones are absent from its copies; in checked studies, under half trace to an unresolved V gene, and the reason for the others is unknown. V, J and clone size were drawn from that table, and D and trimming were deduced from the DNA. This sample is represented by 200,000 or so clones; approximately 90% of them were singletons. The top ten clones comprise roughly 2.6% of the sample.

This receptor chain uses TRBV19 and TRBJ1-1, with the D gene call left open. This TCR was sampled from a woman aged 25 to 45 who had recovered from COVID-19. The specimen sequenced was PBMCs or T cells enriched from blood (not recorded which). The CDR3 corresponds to CASSMLPGGKNTEAFF. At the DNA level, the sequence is TGTGCCAGTAGTATGCTCCCCGGAGGGAAAAACACTGAAGCTTTCTTT.